This TCR beta chain is from a study of siplizumab effects on memory and regulatory T cells. The V end lost 1 base, the J end lost 4 bases, and 13 bases lay between the germline ends. From germline, CDR1 is SNHLY and CDR2 FYNNEI. The CDR3 runs to 15 residues. Generated by immunoSEQ multiplex PCR, the TCRdb table keeps only in-frame clones and is missing some. The table shows 98,000 or so clones, with roughly 93% occurring only once. This clonotype originated in a human donor in good health. V gene TRBV2 combines with J gene TRBJ2-5; D is possibly TRBD2 (5 bases). The sample comprised Tregs sorted from blood. The CDR3 spells CASSEGRLAAETQYF. CDR3 nucleotide sequence: TGTGCCAGCAGTGAAGGTCGGCTAGCCGCAGAGACCCAGTACTTC.